This paragraph covers one T cell receptor beta chain sequence. Original processing notes: The assay estimated nucleated cells by amplifying reference gene primers. Assay used: immunoSEQ multiplex PCR; TCRdb lists only in-frame clones, some missing. That table supplies the V and J calls and clone size; D and trimming were determined from the DNA. The sample records nearly 350,000 clones, roughly 89% being singletons. This sample was taken from a study of blood T cell repertoires in COVID-19. Looking at the study overall: Italy, Spain and the United States were the sources of the convalescent and acute COVID-19 samples.

Germline V gene sequence: CDR1 SGHTA, CDR2 FQGNSA. J was trimmed by 8 bases and V by 1 base; bases with no gene match: 16. The CDR3 has 17 residues. Input material: peripheral blood. This TCR derives from a woman aged 18-30 years who had recovered from COVID-19. The chain uses TRBV7-2 and TRBJ1-2; 7 bases fit TRBD1. This CDR3 reads CASSLEWDSSLLRGYTF. The CDR3, as DNA: TGTGCCAGCAGCTTAGAATGGGACAGTAGTCTTTTACGGGGCTACACCTTC.